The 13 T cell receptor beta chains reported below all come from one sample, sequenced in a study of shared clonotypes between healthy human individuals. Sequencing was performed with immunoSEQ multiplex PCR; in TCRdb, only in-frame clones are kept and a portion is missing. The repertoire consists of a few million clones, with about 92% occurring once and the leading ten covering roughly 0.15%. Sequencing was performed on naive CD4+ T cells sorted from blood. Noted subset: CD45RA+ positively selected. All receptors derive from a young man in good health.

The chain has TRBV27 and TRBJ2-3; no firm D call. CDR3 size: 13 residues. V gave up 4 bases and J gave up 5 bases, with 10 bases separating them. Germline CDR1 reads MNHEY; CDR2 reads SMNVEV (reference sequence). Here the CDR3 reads CASSYFHLDTQYF. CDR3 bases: TGTGCCAGCAGTTACTTCCATTTAGATACGCAGTATTTT.

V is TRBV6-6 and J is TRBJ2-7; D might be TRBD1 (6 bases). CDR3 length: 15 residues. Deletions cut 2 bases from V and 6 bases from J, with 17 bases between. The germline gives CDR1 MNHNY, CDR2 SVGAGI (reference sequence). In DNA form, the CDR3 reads TGTGCCAGCAGTTACACCGACAGGAGAGTCGGCGAGCAGTACTTC. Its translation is CASSYTDRRVGEQYF.

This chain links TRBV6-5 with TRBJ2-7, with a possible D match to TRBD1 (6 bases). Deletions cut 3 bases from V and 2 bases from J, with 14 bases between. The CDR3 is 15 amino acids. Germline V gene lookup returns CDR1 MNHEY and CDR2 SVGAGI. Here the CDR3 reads CASSYDGTSTYEQYF. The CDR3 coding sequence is TGTGCCAGCAGTTATGACGGGACATCGACCTACGAGCAGTACTTC.

CDR3 sequence: CASSREQYF. The CDR3 coding sequence is TGTGCCAGCAGCCGAGAGCAGTACTTC. The gene calls are TRBV21-1 and TRBJ2-7. TRBV21-1 counts as a pseudogene. This CDR3 spans 9 amino acids.

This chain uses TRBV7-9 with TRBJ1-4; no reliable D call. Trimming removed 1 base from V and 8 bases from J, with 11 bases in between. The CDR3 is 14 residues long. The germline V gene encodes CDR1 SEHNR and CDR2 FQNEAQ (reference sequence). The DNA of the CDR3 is TGTGCCAGCAGCTTAGTAGGGAGTGGCGAAAAACTGTTTTTT. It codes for CASSLVGSGEKLFF.

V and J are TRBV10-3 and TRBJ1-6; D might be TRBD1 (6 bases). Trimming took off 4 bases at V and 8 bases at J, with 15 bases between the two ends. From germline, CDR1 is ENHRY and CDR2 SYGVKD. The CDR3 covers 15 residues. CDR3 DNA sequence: TGTGCCATCAGTGTCTTGGGACACCAGGATTCACCCCTCCACTTT. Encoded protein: CAISVLGHQDSPLHF.

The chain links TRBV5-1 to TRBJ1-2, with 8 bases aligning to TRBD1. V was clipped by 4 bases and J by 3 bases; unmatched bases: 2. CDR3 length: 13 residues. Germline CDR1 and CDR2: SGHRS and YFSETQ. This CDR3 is CASSRGQDYGYTF. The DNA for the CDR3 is TGCGCCAGCAGCAGGGGACAGGACTATGGCTACACCTTC.

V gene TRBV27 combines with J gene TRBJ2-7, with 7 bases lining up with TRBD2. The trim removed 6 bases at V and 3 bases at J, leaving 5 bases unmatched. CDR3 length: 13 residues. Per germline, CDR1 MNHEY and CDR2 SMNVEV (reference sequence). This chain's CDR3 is CASRASGNYEQYF. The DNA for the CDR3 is TGTGCCAGCAGGGCTAGCGGAAACTACGAGCAGTACTTC.

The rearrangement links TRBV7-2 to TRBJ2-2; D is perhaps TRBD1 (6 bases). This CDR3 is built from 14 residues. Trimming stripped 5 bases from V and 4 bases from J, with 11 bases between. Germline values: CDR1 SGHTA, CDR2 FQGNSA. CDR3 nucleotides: TGTGCCAGCAGCGGTACAGGGTCCACCGGGGAGCTGTTTTTT. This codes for CASSGTGSTGELFF.

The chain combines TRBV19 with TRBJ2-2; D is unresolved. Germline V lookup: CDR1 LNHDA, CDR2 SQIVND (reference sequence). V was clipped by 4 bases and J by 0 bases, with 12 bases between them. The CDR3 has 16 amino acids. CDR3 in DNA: TGTGCCAGTAGTACACGGACGCCGACGAACACCGGGGAGCTGTTTTTT. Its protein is CASSTRTPTNTGELFF.

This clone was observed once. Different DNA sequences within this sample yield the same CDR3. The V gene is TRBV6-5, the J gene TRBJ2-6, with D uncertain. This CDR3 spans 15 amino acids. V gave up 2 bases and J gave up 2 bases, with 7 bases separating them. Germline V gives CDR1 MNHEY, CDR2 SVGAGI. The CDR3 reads CASSYGATGANVLTF. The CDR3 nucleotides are TGTGCCAGCAGTTACGGAGCGACTGGGGCCAACGTCCTGACTTTC.

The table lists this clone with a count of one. The CDR3 DNA sequence: TGTGCCAGCAGCCTAGCAGGCCGAAGCACAGATACGCAGTATTTT. It translates to CASSLAGRSTDTQYF. The chain is built from TRBV14 and TRBJ2-3; D unresolved. The germline gives CDR1 SGHDN, CDR2 FVKESK. V lost 4 bases and J 0 bases, leaving 11 bases between the germline ends. The CDR3 is 15 residues long.

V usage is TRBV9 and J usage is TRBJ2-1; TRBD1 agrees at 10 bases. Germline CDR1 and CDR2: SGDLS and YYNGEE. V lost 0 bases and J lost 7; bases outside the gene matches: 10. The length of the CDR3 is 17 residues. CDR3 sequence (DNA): TGTGCCAGCAGCGTAGCTATTAAAGACAGGGGGCCTAATGAGCAGTTCTTC. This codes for CASSVAIKDRGPNEQFF. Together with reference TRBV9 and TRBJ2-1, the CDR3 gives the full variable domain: DSGVTQTPKHLITATGQRVTLRCSPRSGDLSVYWYQQSLDQGLQFLIQYYNGEERAKGNILERFSAQQFPDLHSELNLSSLELGDSALYFCASSVAIKDRGPNEQFFGPGTRLTVL.